Each of the 17 T cell receptor beta chains below was sequenced from the same sample in a study of beta chain features in type 1 diabetes. Findings of the study overall: Type 1 diabetes patients had TCRB CDR3s that were shorter (moderately but significantly so) in all four CD4+ subsets.

Expressed TCRB transcripts were sequenced after all isolated RNA was converted to cDNA. The method was immunoSEQ multiplex PCR; TCRdb's version includes in-frame clones alone and lacks a portion of them. The profile shows roughly 150,000 clones, over 55% of them singletons. Their target antigens are unknown. The sample was naive CD4+ T cells from blood. The receptors derive from a young man with type 1 diabetes.

This clone appeared a few times. The rearrangement links TRBV30 to TRBJ1-1; TRBD1 might be the D (5 bases). CDR1 and CDR2 from the germline V gene are GTSNPN and SVGIG (reference sequence). V was clipped by 3 bases and J by 2 bases, with 10 bases between them. This CDR3 has 13 amino acids. In DNA, the CDR3 is TGTGCCTGGAGCGTCAGGGCCAACACTGAAGCTTTCTTT. Translated, it gives CAWSVRANTEAFF.

The gene calls are TRBV4-3 and TRBJ1-1, with 7 bases identical to TRBD1. This CDR3 has 14 amino acids. Trimming cost V 0 bases and J 5 bases; bases outside gene matches: 3. Looked up from germline, CDR1 is LGHNA and CDR2 is YSLEER. The DNA for the CDR3 is TGCGCCAGCAGCCAAGAAGCCAGGGGGACTGAAGCTTTCTTT. Translation gives CASSQEARGTEAFF.

The table lists this clone with a few counts. The rearrangement joins TRBV29-1 to TRBJ1-1; D is possibly TRBD1 (5 bases). Germline CDR1 reads SQVTM; CDR2 reads ANQGSEA. V lost 6 bases and J 7 bases, leaving 12 bases between the germline ends. This CDR3 region has 11 residues. CDR3 DNA sequence: TGCAGCGTATCCCCTAGGGGTGAAGCTTTCTTT. Its translation is CSVSPRGEAFF.

This clone showed up just a few times. CDR3 sequence reads: CSGALDRQMNTGELFF. The CDR3 DNA sequence: TGCAGCGGAGCCCTGGACAGACAAATGAACACCGGGGAGCTGTTTTTT. The chain combines TRBV29-1 with TRBJ2-2; a weak D match, TRBD1 (6 bases). With 7 bases removed from V and 1 base from J, the gap between germline ends came to 19 bases. This CDR3 comprises 16 residues. CDR1 is SQVTM and CDR2 is ANQGSEA in the germline V gene.

This clone appeared a single time. J is TRBJ2-4 and V is TRBV7-2, with 9 nucleotides matching TRBD2. With V trimmed by 0 bases and J by 1 base, 4 bases remained unmatched. This CDR3 spans 17 amino acids. Germline CDR1 reads SGHTA; CDR2 reads FQGNSA. CDR3: CASSLALTSGAKNIQYF. CDR3 DNA: TGTGCCAGCAGCTTAGCGCTGACTAGCGGTGCCAAAAACATTCAGTACTTC.

The genes are TRBV7-2 and TRBJ2-7; D unclear. Germline V gene data show CDR1 as SGHTA and CDR2 as FQGNSA. Trimming pared 3 bases from V and 3 bases from J, leaving 9 bases between. This CDR3 region has 13 residues. The CDR3 region is CASSFRADYEQYF. As DNA, the CDR3 is TGTGCCAGCAGCTTCCGGGCCGACTACGAGCAGTACTTC. The full variable domain, in which reference TRBV7-2 and TRBJ2-7 provide the parts outside the CDR3, is GAGVSQSPSNKVTEKGKDVELRCDPISGHTALYWYRQSLGQGLEFLIYFQGNSAPDKSGLPSDRFSAERTGGSVSTLTIQRTQQEDSAVYLCASSFRADYEQYFGPGTRLTVT.

This clone has only a few counts. The chain uses TRBV29-1 and TRBJ2-7, with 9 bases matching TRBD1. The J segment lost 1 base and the V segment lost 7 bases, leaving 5 bases of the junction unmatched. Germline V gene lookup returns CDR1 SQVTM and CDR2 ANQGSEA. The CDR3 extends over 13 amino acids. The CDR3 bases are TGCAGCGCCGAAGGACAGGGGTCCTACGAGCAGTACTTC. This gives the protein CSAEGQGSYEQYF.

This chain links TRBV12-5 with TRBJ2-3; no reliable D call. Germline values: CDR1 LGHNT, CDR2 FRNRAP. This CDR3 is 13 amino acids long. V was shortened by 5 bases and J by 3 bases, with 9 bases between the two germline ends. The CDR3 sequence is CASGTVGTDTQYF. The CDR3 DNA is TGTGCTAGTGGTACCGTCGGTACAGATACGCAGTATTTT.

The chain couples TRBV29-1 to TRBJ2-3, with no clear D. From germline, CDR1 is SQVTM and CDR2 ANQGSEA. CDR3 length equals 13 residues. Trimming stripped 6 bases from V and 5 bases from J, with 15 bases between. CDR3 region: CSVYERSGDTQYF. CDR3 nucleotide sequence: TGCAGCGTCTACGAAAGATCAGGAGATACGCAGTATTTT.

This clone came up a few times. This chain connects TRBV15 to TRBJ1-1; no reliable D call. Germline CDR1 LNHNV, CDR2 YYDKDF (reference sequence). There are 13 residues in the CDR3. Trimming took off 0 bases at V and 3 bases at J, with 5 bases between the two ends. For the CDR3, the DNA is TGTGCCACCAGCAGAGATAAGCACACTGAAGCTTTCTTT. Translated, it gives CATSRDKHTEAFF.

The rearrangement links TRBV9 to TRBJ2-5, with 7 bases matching TRBD1. The J segment lost 4 bases and the V segment lost 3 bases, leaving 6 bases of the junction unmatched. The CDR3 has 14 amino acids. Looked up from germline, CDR1 is SGDLS and CDR2 is YYNGEE. CDR3 nucleotides: TGTGCCAGCAGCGCCCTGACAGGGTTAGAGACCCAGTACTTC. It encodes CASSALTGLETQYF.

The rearrangement links TRBV2 to TRBJ2-2, with TRBD1 identical over 9 bases. CDR1 is SNHLY and CDR2 is FYNNEI in the germline V gene. V was clipped by 5 bases and J by 4 bases; unmatched bases: 5. CDR3 size: 15 residues. The CDR3 protein is CASSSPGQGTGELFF. DNA of the CDR3: TGTGCCAGCAGTTCTCCGGGACAGGGCACCGGGGAGCTGTTTTTT.

V is TRBV7-9 and J is TRBJ2-3; D not certain. V lost 4 bases to trimming and J lost 1 base, with 18 bases between them. The CDR3 is made up of 17 amino acids. Looked up from germline, CDR1 is SEHNR and CDR2 is FQNEAQ (reference sequence). The CDR3 DNA reads as TGTGCCAGCAGCTCCCCACGAGGAGTCTTCGGCACAGATACGCAGTATTTT. This translates into CASSSPRGVFGTDTQYF.

In its sample, this clone was seen once. The rearrangement joins TRBV29-1 to TRBJ2-1, with D maybe TRBD2 (6 bases). From germline, CDR1 is SQVTM and CDR2 ANQGSEA. This CDR3 comprises 15 residues. Trimming stripped 5 bases from V and 2 bases from J, with 16 bases between. CDR3 loop: CSVQGGRVTYNEQFF. The CDR3 DNA is TGCAGCGTTCAGGGAGGTCGGGTCACCTACAATGAGCAGTTCTTC.

This clone has a handful of counts. The chain links TRBV13 to TRBJ2-7, with 9 bases fitting TRBD1. The germline V gene has CDR1 PRHDT and CDR2 FYEKMQ (reference sequence). V was pared by 3 bases and J by 3 bases, with 6 bases of the junction left unmatched. This CDR3 contains 15 residues. The CDR3 bases are TGTGCCAGCAGCTTCCGGGACAGGGCAATCTACGAGCAGTACTTC. Translation gives CASSFRDRAIYEQYF.

The chain uses TRBV20-1 and TRBJ1-1; 7 nucleotides line up with TRBD1. Germline V gives CDR1 DFQATT, CDR2 SNEGSKA (reference sequence). This CDR3 comprises 9 residues. Trimming removed 7 bases from V and 11 bases from J; junction bases left unmatched: 4. The CDR3, as DNA: TGCAGTGGACAGGGTTATGCTTTCTTT. It translates to CSGQGYAFF.

This sequence joins TRBV29-1 and TRBJ2-1, with 7 bases identical to TRBD1. CDR1 and CDR2 from the germline V gene are SQVTM and ANQGSEA. The CDR3 has 11 amino acids. Unmatched junction bases numbered 2, after V lost 6 bases and J lost 6 bases. CDR3 sequence (DNA): TGCAGCGTGGACAGGAGCAATGAGCAGTTCTTC. Amino acid sequence: CSVDRSNEQFF.